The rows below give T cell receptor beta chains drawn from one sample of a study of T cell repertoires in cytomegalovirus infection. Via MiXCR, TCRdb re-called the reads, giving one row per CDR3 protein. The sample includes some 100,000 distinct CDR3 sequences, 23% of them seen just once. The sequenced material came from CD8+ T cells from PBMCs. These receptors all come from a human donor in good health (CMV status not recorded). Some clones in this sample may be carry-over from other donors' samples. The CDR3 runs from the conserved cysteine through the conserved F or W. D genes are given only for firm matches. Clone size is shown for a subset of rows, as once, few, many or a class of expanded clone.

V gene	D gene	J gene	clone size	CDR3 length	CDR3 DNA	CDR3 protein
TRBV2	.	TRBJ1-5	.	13	TGTGCCAGCAGTGAGGGTCTAGACCAGCCCCAGCATTTT	CASSEGLDQPQHF
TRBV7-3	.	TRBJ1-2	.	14	TGTGCCAGCAGCTTTAATTGGGAGTGGAATGGCTACACCTTC	CASSFNWEWNGYTF
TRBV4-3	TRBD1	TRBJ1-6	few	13	TGCGCCAGCAGCCTGGGACAGAATTCACCCCTCCACTTT	CASSLGQNSPLHF
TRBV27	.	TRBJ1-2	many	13	TGTGCCAGCAGTACAGGATTACCCTATGGCTACACCTTC	CASSTGLPYGYTF
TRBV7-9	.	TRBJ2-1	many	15	TGTGCCAGCAGCCTCCGGGTCGAGAGACAAAATGAGCAGTTCTTC	CASSLRVERQNEQFF
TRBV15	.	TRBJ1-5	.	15	TGTGCCACCAGCGAAGGGTTTGGGAGGAATCAGCCCCAGCATTTT	CATSEGFGRNQPQHF
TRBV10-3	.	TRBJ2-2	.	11	TGTGCCATCAGGGAGACCGGGGAGCTGTTTTTT	CAIRETGELFF
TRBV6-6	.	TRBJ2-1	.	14	TGTGCCAGCAGTTACAGAGGATATAACAATGAGCAGTTCTTC	CASSYRGYNNEQFF
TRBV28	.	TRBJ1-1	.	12	TGTGCCACCGTAGCCGGGAACACTGAAGCTTTCTTT	CATVAGNTEAFF
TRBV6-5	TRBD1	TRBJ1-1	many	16	TGTGCCAGCACCCCCCGACCGGGACAGCTTAACACTGAAGCTTTCTTT	CASTPRPGQLNTEAFF
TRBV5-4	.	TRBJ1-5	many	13	TGTGCCAGCAGCTTAGGGGGGATTCAGCCCCAGCATTTT	CASSLGGIQPQHF
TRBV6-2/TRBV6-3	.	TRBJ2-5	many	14	TGTGCCAGCAGTTACTGGGGCAGCCAAGAGACCCAGTACTTC	CASSYWGSQETQYF
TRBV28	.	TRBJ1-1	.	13	TGTGCCAGCAGTTTTTATCGGAACACTGAAGCTTTCTTT	CASSFYRNTEAFF
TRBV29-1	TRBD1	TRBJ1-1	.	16	TGCAGCGTTGAAGAATTGGCGGGACAGGGGAACACTGAAGCTTTCTTT	CSVEELAGQGNTEAFF
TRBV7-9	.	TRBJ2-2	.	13	TGTGCCAGCAGCTCGGAGGAGGACGGGGAGCTGTTTTTT	CASSSEEDGELFF
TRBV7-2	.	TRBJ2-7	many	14	TGTGCCAGCAGCTTATATCAGGGTTCTGGTGAGCAGTACTTC	CASSLYQGSGEQYF
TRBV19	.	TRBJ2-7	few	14	TGTGCCAGTAGTATGCTAGCGAGACCCTACGAGCAGTACTTC	CASSMLARPYEQYF
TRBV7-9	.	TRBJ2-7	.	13	TGTGCCAGCAGCTTAGTGACTGGGAGCGAGCAGTACTTC	CASSLVTGSEQYF
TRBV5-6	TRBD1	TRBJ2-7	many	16	TGTGCCAGCAGCTTGCCCCCAGGGGGTGGAGGTAACGAGCAGTACTTC	CASSLPPGGGGNEQYF
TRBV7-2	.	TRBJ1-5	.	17	TGTGCCAGCAGCTTAGTGAGCCAAATACAGAGCAATCAGCCCCAGCATTTT	CASSLVSQIQSNQPQHF
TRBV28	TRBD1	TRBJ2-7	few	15	TGTGCCAGCAACTCGGACAGGGCCAGAGCCTACGAGCAGTACTTC	CASNSDRARAYEQYF
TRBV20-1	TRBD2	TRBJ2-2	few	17	TGCAGTGCTGGGTTTAATTTAGCGGGAACGAACACCGGGGAGCTGTTTTTT	CSAGFNLAGTNTGELFF
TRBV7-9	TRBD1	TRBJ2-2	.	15	TGTGCCACGAGCTCCGGGACAGTTAACACCGGGGAGCTGTTTTTT	CATSSGTVNTGELFF
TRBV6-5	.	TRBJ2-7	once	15	TGTGCCAGCAGTGCCCTTGGACGGTCCTCCTACGAGCAGTACTTC	CASSALGRSSYEQYF
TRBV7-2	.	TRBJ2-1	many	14	TGTGCCAGCAGCTCGTGGAGCTACTACAATGAGCAGTTCTTC	CASSSWSYYNEQFF
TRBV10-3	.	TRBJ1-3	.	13	TGTGCCATCAGGGACTTCTCTGGAAACACCATATATTTT	CAIRDFSGNTIYF
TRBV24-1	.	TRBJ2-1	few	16	TGTGCCACCGGCTCCGGAAGGTTAACTACCTACAATGAGCAGTTCTTC	CATGSGRLTTYNEQFF
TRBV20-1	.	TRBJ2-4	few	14	TGCAGTGCCGAGGGGGGGATAGCCAAAAACATTCAGTACTTC	CSAEGGIAKNIQYF
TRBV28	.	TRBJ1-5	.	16	TGTGCCAGCAGTCTCCCGAAATCCTATAGCAATCAGCCCCAGCATTTT	CASSLPKSYSNQPQHF
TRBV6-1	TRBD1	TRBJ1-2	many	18	TGTGCCAGCAGTGTCCCCCAGGGACAGGGGGTTCCTAACTATGGCTACACCTTC	CASSVPQGQGVPNYGYTF
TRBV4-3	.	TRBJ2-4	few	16	TGCGCCAGCAGCCAAGAAGGTCCCCCCACCGCCAGCATTCAGTACTTC	CASSQEGPPTASIQYF
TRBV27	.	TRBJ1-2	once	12	TGTGCCAGCAACGGGGGAAACTATGGCTACACCTTC	CASNGGNYGYTF
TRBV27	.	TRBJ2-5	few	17	TGTGCCAGCAGTCCTCGCAGGGGGGTTCGAAGGGAGGAGACCCAGTACTTC	CASSPRRGVRREETQYF
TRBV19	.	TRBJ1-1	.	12	TGTGCCAGTAGTCCAAACACGGCTGAAGCTTTCTTT	CASSPNTAEAFF
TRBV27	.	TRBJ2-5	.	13	TGTGCCAGCAGTTGGACAGAACAAGAGACCCAGTACTTC	CASSWTEQETQYF
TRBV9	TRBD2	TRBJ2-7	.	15	TGTGCCAGCAGCCCCGGAGGGACTAGCTCCTACGAGCAGTACTTC	CASSPGGTSSYEQYF
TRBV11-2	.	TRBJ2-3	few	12	TGTGCCAGCAGCTTTGGGACAGATACGCAGTATTTT	CASSFGTDTQYF
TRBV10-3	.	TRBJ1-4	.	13	TGTGCCATCAGTGAGCGTGCTAATGAAAAACTGTTTTTT	CAISERANEKLFF
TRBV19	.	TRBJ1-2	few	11	TGTGCCACCGGGACCGACTATGGCTACACCTTC	CATGTDYGYTF
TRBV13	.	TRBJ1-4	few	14	TGTGCCAGCAGCCAAGAGGGAGCTAATGAAAAACTGTTTTTT	CASSQEGANEKLFF
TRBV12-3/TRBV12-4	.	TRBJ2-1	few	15	TGTGCCAGCAGTTCGGACGGAAGCTCCTACAATGAGCAGTTCTTC	CASSSDGSSYNEQFF
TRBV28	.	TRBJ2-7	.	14	TGTGCCAGCAGTTTATCCGGGACGGTGTACGAGCAGTACTTC	CASSLSGTVYEQYF
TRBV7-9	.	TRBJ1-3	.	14	TGTGCCAGCAGCCCGCCAGGGTTCGGAAACACCATATATTTT	CASSPPGFGNTIYF
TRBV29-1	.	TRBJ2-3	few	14	TGCAGCGTAGGAGCGGGCACAAACACAGATACGCAGTATTTT	CSVGAGTNTDTQYF
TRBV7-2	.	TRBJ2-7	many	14	TGTGCCAGCAGCGCCGGACTAATTTCCTACGAGCAGTACTTC	CASSAGLISYEQYF
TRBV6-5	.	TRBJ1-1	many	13	TGTGCCAGCAGTTACAGTTCGAGGTATTTTTTTTTCTTT	CASSYSSRYFFFF
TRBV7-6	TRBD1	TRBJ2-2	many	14	TGTGCCAGCAGCAGGACAGGGTTCGCCGGGGAGCTGTTTTTT	CASSRTGFAGELFF
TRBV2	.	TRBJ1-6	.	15	TGTGCCAGCAAGGGCGACAGCTCCTATAATTCACCCCTCCACTTT	CASKGDSSYNSPLHF
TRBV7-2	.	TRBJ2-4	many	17	TGTGCCAGCAGCCCTTTACACAAAGCGGTCGGCAAAAACATTCAGTACTTC	CASSPLHKAVGKNIQYF
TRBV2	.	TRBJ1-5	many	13	TGTGCCAGCAGTTGGACTGCTAATCAGCCCCAGCATTTT	CASSWTANQPQHF
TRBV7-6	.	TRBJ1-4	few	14	TGTGCCAGCAGCTTAACGGGGGGCTCTGAAAAACTGTTTTTT	CASSLTGGSEKLFF